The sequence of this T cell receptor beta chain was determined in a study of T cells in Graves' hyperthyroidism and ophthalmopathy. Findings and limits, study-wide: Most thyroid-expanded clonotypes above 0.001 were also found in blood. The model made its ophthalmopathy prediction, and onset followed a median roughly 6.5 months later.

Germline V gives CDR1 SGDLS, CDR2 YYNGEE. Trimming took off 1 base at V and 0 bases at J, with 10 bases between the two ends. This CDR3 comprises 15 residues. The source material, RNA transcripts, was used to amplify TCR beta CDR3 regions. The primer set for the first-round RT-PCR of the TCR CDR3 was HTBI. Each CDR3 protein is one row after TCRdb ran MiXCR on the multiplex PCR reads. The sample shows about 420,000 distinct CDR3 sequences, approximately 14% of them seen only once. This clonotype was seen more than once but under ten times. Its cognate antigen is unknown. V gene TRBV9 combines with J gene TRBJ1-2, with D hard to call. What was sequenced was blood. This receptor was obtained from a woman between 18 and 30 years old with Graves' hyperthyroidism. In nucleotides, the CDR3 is TGTGCCAGCAGCGTAATGGGCAGCGCTAACTATGGCTACACCTTC. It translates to CASSVMGSANYGYTF.